This T cell receptor beta chain was retrieved from a study of radiotherapy plus CTLA-4 blockade in lung cancer. About the research overall: There were objective responses in around 18% of patients, and over 25% had disease control.

Sequenced by immunoSEQ multiplex PCR; TCRdb stores in-frame clones only, minus some. The sample holds 25,000 to 30,000 clones; approximately 77% are singletons and the top ten take less than 25%. Findings of the study overall: TCR clones originating in tumors grew in number in blood after radiotherapy plus ipilimumab. With interferon-beta, early dynamics of blood T cell clones were reported to best predict response.

About this clone: Its antigen is unidentified.

The CDR3 sequence is 18 residues long. Germline loops: CDR1 SGHNT, CDR2 YYREEE (reference sequence). The V end was cut by 0 bases, the J end by 0 bases, with 16 bases between. Focal radiation plus CTLA-4 blockade with ipilimumab was given to patients with chemo-refractory metastatic non-small-cell lung cancer. Sequencing used peripheral blood, obtained from a patient treated with radiotherapy plus ipilimumab. This TCR came from a human donor with non-small cell lung cancer that progressed on radiotherapy plus ipilimumab. V usage is TRBV5-4 and J usage is TRBJ1-3; D is perhaps TRBD1 (5 bases). CDR3 residues: CASSLERAIGTSGNTIYF. DNA for the CDR3: TGTGCCAGCAGCTTGGAGAGGGCCATAGGGACCTCTGGAAACACCATATATTTT.